This T cell receptor beta chain was observed in a study of OX40 agonist ivuxolimab in advanced cancers. Study as a whole: People in dose escalation had one of these cancers: hepatocellular carcinoma, melanoma, renal cell or head and neck cancer. From 23 to 79 years was the age range, with a mean of around 60 years, and about 78% were male. Findings and caveats of the study: By week 6 at 0.1 to 3.0 mg/kg, blood CD4+ and CD8+ T cells had expanded clonally.

On this clone: What it binds is unknown.

Profiled with immunoSEQ multiplex PCR; TCRdb holds only in-frame clones, not every one. Seen here are approximately 70,000 clones, 80% to 90% observed once, and the top ten hold 15% to 20%. The CDR3 has 16 residues. V lost 1 base to trimming and J lost 7 bases; unmatched junction nucleotides: 9. Germline CDR1 is SGHNT and CDR2 is YENEEA. V is TRBV11-3 and J is TRBJ2-1, with 8 bases lining up with TRBD1. The source was CD4+ or CD8+ T cells sorted from blood, collected in a trial of the OX40 agonist ivuxolimab. The receptor was derived from an adult with an advanced solid tumor such as melanoma, head and neck, liver or kidney cancer. The CDR3 DNA is TGTGCCAGCAGCTTAGGAGTGACAGGGGTACCGAATGAGCAGTTCTTC. The encoded protein is CASSLGVTGVPNEQFF.